A selection of T cell receptor beta chains follows, all from one sample in a study of blood T cells in healthy people across ages. TCRdb processed the 5' RACE reads anew with MiXCR; each CDR3 protein has one entry. The table shows around 1,800,000 distinct CDR3 sequences, with around 42% occurring only once. Sequencing was performed on blood. These receptors all stem from a human donor in good health. The CDR3 runs from the conserved cysteine through the conserved F or W. The D gene is left open where the match is weak. Rows give clone size only sometimes, using once, few, many, or a class for an expanded clone.

J gene	D gene	CDR3 length	V gene	clone size	CDR3 DNA	CDR3 protein
TRBJ2-3	NA	15	TRBV12-3/TRBV12-4	once	TGTGCCAGCAGTTTCTCCCCAGCGACCGCAGATGCGCAATATTTT	CASSFSPATADAQYF
TRBJ2-7	NA	14	TRBV28	NA	TGTGCCAGCAGTTTACCCGGGACGGTAAACGAGCAGTACTTC	CASSLPGTVNEQYF
TRBJ2-1	TRBD1	15	TRBV7-2	few	TGTGCCAGCAGGCAAACCGGGACAGATTACAATGAGCAGTTCTTC	CASRQTGTDYNEQFF
TRBJ2-3	NA	14	TRBV29-1	NA	TGCAGCGTTGAAGTCCAAGGAGGCACAGATACGCAGTATTTT	CSVEVQGGTDTQYF
TRBJ2-3	NA	14	TRBV20-1	NA	TGCAGTGCGAAAAACCTAGTAGTCACAGATACGCAGTATTTT	CSAKNLVVTDTQYF
TRBJ2-7	NA	13	TRBV29-1	many	TGCAGCGTCCATTCGGGGGGCGTCTACGAGCAGTACTTC	CSVHSGGVYEQYF
TRBJ2-7	TRBD1	20	TRBV6-5	NA	TGTGCCAGCAGTTACTCGTTCGTAGGACAGGGCCCATTACTTACCTACGAGCAGTACTTC	CASSYSFVGQGPLLTYEQYF
TRBJ1-5	NA	15	TRBV4-1	NA	TGCGCCAGCAGCCATGGGGCAGGAGATAATCAGCCCCAGCATTTT	CASSHGAGDNQPQHF
TRBJ2-7	TRBD2	14	TRBV29-1	few	TGCAGCGTCCAGGCGGGGGGGAACTCCTACGAGCAGTACTTC	CSVQAGGNSYEQYF
TRBJ1-1	NA	14	TRBV4-3	few	TGCGCCAGCAGCCAAGCGACCAAAGGCACTGAAGCTTTCTTT	CASSQATKGTEAFF
TRBJ2-1	NA	12	TRBV20-1	few	TGCAGTGCTGGGACTGGAAACAATGAGCAGTTCTTC	CSAGTGNNEQFF
TRBJ2-7	NA	13	TRBV28	few	TGTGCCAGCACAGGGGATTACCGACACGAGCAGTACTTC	CASTGDYRHEQYF
TRBJ1-2	NA	15	TRBV4-2	few	TGTGCCGGCAGCCTCCACGGTAGGGGCAACTATGGCTACACCTTC	CAGSLHGRGNYGYTF
TRBJ2-5	NA	12	TRBV6-2/TRBV6-3	few	TGTGCCAGCACTCGGAGTAGAGAGACCCAGTACTTC	CASTRSRETQYF
TRBJ2-5	TRBD2	14	TRBV7-6	NA	TGTGCCAGCAGCTTACTTATCGGGGGGAGTGAGCAGTACTTC	CASSLLIGGSEQYF
TRBJ2-6	NA	15	TRBV2	few	TGTGCCAGCAGTGTTGAAGGGGCAGGGGCCAACGTCCTGACTTTC	CASSVEGAGANVLTF
TRBJ1-5	NA	12	TRBV29-1	few	TGCAGCGTTGCGCAGTCAGATCAGCCCCAGCATTTT	CSVAQSDQPQHF
TRBJ2-5	NA	15	TRBV20-1	NA	TGCAGTGCCGGACTATCAAACAGGGGACAAGAGACCCAGTACTTC	CSAGLSNRGQETQYF
TRBJ1-6	NA	13	TRBV6-5	once	TGTGCCAGCAACAGACACCCTAATTCACCCCTCCACTTT	CASNRHPNSPLHF
TRBJ1-1	NA	14	TRBV29-1	once	TGCAGCGTACTGACTGGGGGTGTCTACACTGAAGCTTTCTTT	CSVLTGGVYTEAFF
TRBJ1-5	NA	13	TRBV6-5	NA	TGTGCCAGCAGTTACAACTCGGATCAGCCCCAGCATTTT	CASSYNSDQPQHF
TRBJ2-7	NA	10	TRBV21-1	NA	TGTGCCCTTTCGGACGGGGAGCAGTACTTC	CALSDGEQYF
TRBJ2-7	TRBD2	14	TRBV20-1	few	TGCAGTGCTAGAGGTTGGACTAGCGGCCTCGAGCAGTACTTC	CSARGWTSGLEQYF
TRBJ1-2	NA	14	TRBV5-1	NA	TGCGCCAGCAGCCCGGGCCTACAGGCCTATGGCTACACCTTC	CASSPGLQAYGYTF
TRBJ2-7	NA	13	TRBV6-4	NA	TGTGCCAGCAGTGGCCTCTTTGCTTACGAGCAGTACTTC	CASSGLFAYEQYF
TRBJ2-5	TRBD2	13	TRBV5-1	many	TGTGCCAGCAGTTCGGGGGGTGAAGAGACCCAGTACTTC	CASSSGGEETQYF
TRBJ2-1	NA	16	TRBV18	NA	TGTGCCAGCTCACCTAATCCGAACCTCTCCTACAATGAGCGGTTCTTC	CASSPNPNLSYNERFF
TRBJ2-3	NA	17	TRBV20-1	few	TGCAGTGCTAGTAGCCCGGTGGGTGTTCGTCCCACAGATACGCAGTATTTT	CSASSPVGVRPTDTQYF
TRBJ2-5	NA	14	TRBV15	NA	TGTGCCACCAGCAGAGATCCAGCCACGGAGACCCAGTACTTC	CATSRDPATETQYF
TRBJ2-3	TRBD2	13	TRBV29-1	few	TGCAGCGTTACTAGCGGGGCAGGAGATACGCAGTATTTT	CSVTSGAGDTQYF
TRBJ2-5	NA	14	TRBV5-1	NA	TGCGCCAGCAGCTTGGAGAGGGAAGGAGAGACCCAGTACTTC	CASSLEREGETQYF
TRBJ1-2	TRBD1	15	TRBV7-2	NA	TGTGCCAGCACCGACCTTGGACAGGGCTTCTATGGCTACACCTTC	CASTDLGQGFYGYTF
TRBJ2-7	NA	16	TRBV5-1	NA	TGCGCCAGCAGCTTGGAAACAGGGTCCCGCACCTACGAGCAGTACTTC	CASSLETGSRTYEQYF
TRBJ2-7	NA	14	TRBV5-1	NA	TGCGCCAGCAGCTTGGTCACAGGGTTCTCCGAGCAGTACTTC	CASSLVTGFSEQYF
TRBJ2-7	NA	14	TRBV20-1	NA	TGCAGTGCTAGCGGGGAGGCGGTCTTCAACGAGCAGTACTTC	CSASGEAVFNEQYF
TRBJ2-7	NA	15	TRBV20-1	few	TGCAGTGCTAGAGATGGGGAGACCGCGGACTACGAGCAGTACTTC	CSARDGETADYEQYF
TRBJ1-5	NA	13	TRBV4-2	NA	TGTGCCAGCAGCCAAGATTATTCTCAGCCCCAGCATTTT	CASSQDYSQPQHF
TRBJ1-2	NA	13	TRBV29-1	few	TGCAGCGTTGATCGCGGGGGTGGATATGGCTACACCTTC	CSVDRGGGYGYTF
TRBJ2-5	NA	14	TRBV28	once	TGTGCCAGCAGTTTCCCGGCAGCCCAAGAGACCCAGTACTTC	CASSFPAAQETQYF
TRBJ1-6	NA	15	TRBV12-3/TRBV12-4	NA	TGTGCCAGCAGTTCCAACCTTGCCCCCTTCTCCCCCCTCCACTTT	CASSSNLAPFSPLHF
TRBJ2-3	TRBD2	16	TRBV5-1	NA	TGCGCCAGCAGCTTGGAGACTAGCGGGGTTACAGGTACGCAGTATTTT	CASSLETSGVTGTQYF
TRBJ2-7	NA	14	TRBV7-2	few	TGTGCCAGCAGCCCAGGACACCAGTCCGACGAGCAGTACTTC	CASSPGHQSDEQYF
TRBJ1-4	NA	13	TRBV7-2	once	TGTGCCAGCAGCTTACCGTGGACCGAAAAACTGTTTTTT	CASSLPWTEKLFF
TRBJ2-3	NA	16	TRBV7-3	NA	TGTGCCAGCAGCTTAAGGGCGGGCTTAGGCACAGATACGCAGTATTTT	CASSLRAGLGTDTQYF
TRBJ2-2	NA	17	TRBV6-2/TRBV6-3	NA	TGTGCCAGCACCCCGAATCCCGGGACGCCGAACACCGGGGAGCTGTTTTTT	CASTPNPGTPNTGELFF
TRBJ2-3	NA	15	TRBV6-2/TRBV6-3	NA	TGTGCCAGCAGTTGGACTCAGGGGCCTAAAGATACGCAGTATTTT	CASSWTQGPKDTQYF
TRBJ2-5	NA	15	TRBV7-2	NA	TGTGCCAGCAGCTTAGCGGGGAGTGCCCTCAATGAGCAGTACTTC	CASSLAGSALNEQYF
TRBJ2-3	NA	15	TRBV4-3	few	TGCGCCAGCAGCCAAGATCTTAAAGAGGCAGATACGCAGTATTTT	CASSQDLKEADTQYF
TRBJ2-5	NA	15	TRBV12-3/TRBV12-4	NA	TGTGCCAGCAGTTTTGGTCTGGGGGCACAAGAGACCCAGTACTTC	CASSFGLGAQETQYF
TRBJ2-3	TRBD1	14	TRBV20-1	NA	TGCAGTGCCGGACAGGGGGCGCGGACAGATACGCAGTATTTT	CSAGQGARTDTQYF
TRBJ2-3	NA	16	TRBV12-5	NA	TGTGCTAGTGGTTTTGGACAGATTACTAGCACAGATACGCAGTATTTT	CASGFGQITSTDTQYF
TRBJ2-4	NA	11	TRBV29-1	NA	TGCAGCGTTGAGGTTTTTGTGGAGCAGTACTTC	CSVEVFVEQYF
TRBJ2-7	TRBD1	17	TRBV7-2	few	TGTGCCAGCAGCACCCTACCGGGACAGGGCTTCTCCTACGAGCAGTACTTC	CASSTLPGQGFSYEQYF
TRBJ1-6	NA	12	TRBV4-1	NA	TGCGCCAGCAGCCAAGAAGGGCATCTCCTCCACTTT	CASSQEGHLLHF
TRBJ1-2	NA	12	TRBV29-1	NA	TGCAGCGTCAGGGCTGCTAACTATGGCTACACCTTC	CSVRAANYGYTF
TRBJ2-3	NA	17	TRBV21-1	NA	TGTGCCAGCAGCCTCTACCCGGGGGGCCACGAGAATAATACGCAGTATTTT	CASSLYPGGHENNTQYF
TRBJ2-5	TRBD1	14	TRBV4-3	many	TGCGCCAGCAGGAAGGGACAGGATGCAGAGACCCAGTACTTC	CASRKGQDAETQYF
TRBJ2-5	TRBD2	17	TRBV20-1	NA	TGCAGTGCCCCAAAACCTCAAGCGGGGGGGCCATTAGAGACCCAGTACTTC	CSAPKPQAGGPLETQYF
TRBJ2-1	NA	14	TRBV2	many	TGTGCCAGCAGTGAGGATAGCTCCTACAATGAGCAGTTCTTC	CASSEDSSYNEQFF